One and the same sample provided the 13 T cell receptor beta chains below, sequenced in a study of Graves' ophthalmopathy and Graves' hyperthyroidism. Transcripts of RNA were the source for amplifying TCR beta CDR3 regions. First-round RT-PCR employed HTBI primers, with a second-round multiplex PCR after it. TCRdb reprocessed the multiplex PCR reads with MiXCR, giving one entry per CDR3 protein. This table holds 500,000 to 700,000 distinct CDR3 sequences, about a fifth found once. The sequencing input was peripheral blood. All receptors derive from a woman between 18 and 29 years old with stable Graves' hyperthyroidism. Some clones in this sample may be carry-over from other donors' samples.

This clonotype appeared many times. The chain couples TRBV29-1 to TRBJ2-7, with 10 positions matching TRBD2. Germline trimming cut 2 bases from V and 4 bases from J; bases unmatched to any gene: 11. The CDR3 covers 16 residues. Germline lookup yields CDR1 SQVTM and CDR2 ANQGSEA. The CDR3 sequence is CSVEIGSGGVKYEQYF. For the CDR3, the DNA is TGCAGCGTTGAAATCGGGAGCGGGGGGGTAAAATACGAGCAGTACTTC.

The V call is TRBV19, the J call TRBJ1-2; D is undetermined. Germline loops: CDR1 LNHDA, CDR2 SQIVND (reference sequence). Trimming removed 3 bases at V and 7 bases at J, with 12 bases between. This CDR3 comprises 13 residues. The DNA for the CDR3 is TGTGCCAGTAGTATGGCCAAGGAGACTGGCTACACCTTC. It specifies CASSMAKETGYTF.

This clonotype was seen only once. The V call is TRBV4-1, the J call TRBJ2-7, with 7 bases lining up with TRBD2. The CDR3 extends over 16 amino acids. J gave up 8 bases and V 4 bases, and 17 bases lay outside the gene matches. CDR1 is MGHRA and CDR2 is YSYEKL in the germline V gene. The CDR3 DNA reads TGCGCCAGCAGCCCGCTCGCTACTAGCGTGGAGTACAAGCAGTACTTC. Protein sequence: CASSPLATSVEYKQYF.

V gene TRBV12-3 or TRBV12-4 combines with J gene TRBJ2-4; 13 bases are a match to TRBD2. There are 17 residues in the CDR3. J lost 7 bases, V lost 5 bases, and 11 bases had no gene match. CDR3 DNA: TGTGCCAGCAGTAGGACTAGCGGGGGTCTGGGGGGGAACATTCAGTACTTC. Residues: CASSRTSGGLGGNIQYF.

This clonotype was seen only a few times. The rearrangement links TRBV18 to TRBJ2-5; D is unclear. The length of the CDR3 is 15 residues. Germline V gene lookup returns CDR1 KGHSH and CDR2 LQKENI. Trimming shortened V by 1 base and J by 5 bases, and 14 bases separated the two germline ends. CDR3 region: CASSPLDYGRETQYF. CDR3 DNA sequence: TGTGCCAGCTCACCACTTGATTACGGTCGGGAGACCCAGTACTTC.

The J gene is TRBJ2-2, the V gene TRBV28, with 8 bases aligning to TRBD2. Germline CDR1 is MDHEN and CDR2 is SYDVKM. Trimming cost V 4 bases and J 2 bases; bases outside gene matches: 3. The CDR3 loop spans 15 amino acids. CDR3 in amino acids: CASSSSGYNTGELFF. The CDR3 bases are TGTGCCAGCAGTTCTAGCGGGTACAACACCGGGGAGCTGTTTTTT.

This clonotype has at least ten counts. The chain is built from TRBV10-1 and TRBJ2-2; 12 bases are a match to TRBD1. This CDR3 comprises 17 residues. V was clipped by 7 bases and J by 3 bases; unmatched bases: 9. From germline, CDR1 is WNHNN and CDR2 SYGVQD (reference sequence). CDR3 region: CASIYSGTGGHTGELFF. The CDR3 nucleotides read TGCGCCAGCATTTACTCCGGGACAGGGGGCCACACCGGGGAGCTGTTTTTT.

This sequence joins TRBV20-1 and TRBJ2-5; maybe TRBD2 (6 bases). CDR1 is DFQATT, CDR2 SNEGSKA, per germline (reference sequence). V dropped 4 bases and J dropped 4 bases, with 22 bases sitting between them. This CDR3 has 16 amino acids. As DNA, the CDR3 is TGCAGTGCTAAGGACTATATGTTAGCGGTAGGAGAGACCCAGTACTTC. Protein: CSAKDYMLAVGETQYF.

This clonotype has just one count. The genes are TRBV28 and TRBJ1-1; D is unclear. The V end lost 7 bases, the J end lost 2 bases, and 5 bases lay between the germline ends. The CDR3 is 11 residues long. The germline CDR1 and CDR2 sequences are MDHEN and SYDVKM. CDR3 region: CASMTNTEAFF. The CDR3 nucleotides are TGTGCCAGCATGACCAACACTGAAGCTTTCTTT.

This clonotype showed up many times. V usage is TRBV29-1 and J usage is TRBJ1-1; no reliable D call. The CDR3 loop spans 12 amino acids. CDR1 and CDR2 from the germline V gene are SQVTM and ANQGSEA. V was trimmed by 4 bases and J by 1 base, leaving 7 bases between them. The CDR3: CSVGWKNTEAFF. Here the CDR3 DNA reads TGCAGCGTTGGATGGAAGAACACTGAAGCTTTCTTT.

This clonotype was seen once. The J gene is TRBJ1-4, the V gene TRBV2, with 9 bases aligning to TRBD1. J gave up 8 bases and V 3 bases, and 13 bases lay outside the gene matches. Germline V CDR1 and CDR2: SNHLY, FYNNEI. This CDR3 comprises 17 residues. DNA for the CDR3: TGTGCCAGCAGTGACAGTCCCGGGACAGGGATGAGGGAAAAACTGTTTTTT. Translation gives CASSDSPGTGMREKLFF.

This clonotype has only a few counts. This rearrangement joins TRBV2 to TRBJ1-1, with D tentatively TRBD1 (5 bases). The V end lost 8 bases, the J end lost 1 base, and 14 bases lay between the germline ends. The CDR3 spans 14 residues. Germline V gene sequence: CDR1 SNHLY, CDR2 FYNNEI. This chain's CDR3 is CASLLGGSNTEAFF. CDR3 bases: TGTGCCAGCCTCCTGGGGGGGTCGAACACTGAAGCTTTCTTT. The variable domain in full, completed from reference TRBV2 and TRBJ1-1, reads EPEVTQTPSHQVTQMGQEVILRCVPISNHLYFYWYRQILGQKVEFLVSFYNNEISEKSEIFDDQFSVERPDGSNFTLKIRSTKLEDSAMYFCASLLGGSNTEAFFGQGTRLTVV.

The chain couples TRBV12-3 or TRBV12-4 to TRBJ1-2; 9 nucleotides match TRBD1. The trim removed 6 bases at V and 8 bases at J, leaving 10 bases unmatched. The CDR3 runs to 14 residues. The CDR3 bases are TGTGCCAGCAGCACACAGGGGGCGTTAAAAGGCTACACCTTC. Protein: CASSTQGALKGYTF.